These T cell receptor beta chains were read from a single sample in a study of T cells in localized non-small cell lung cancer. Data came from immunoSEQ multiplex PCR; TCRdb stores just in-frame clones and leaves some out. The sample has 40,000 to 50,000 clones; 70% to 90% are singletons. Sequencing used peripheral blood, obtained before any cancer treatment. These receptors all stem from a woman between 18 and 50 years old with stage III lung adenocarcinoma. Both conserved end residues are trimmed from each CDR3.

CDR3: ASSTSGADRTYNSPLH; J: TRBJ1-6; V: TRBV27
CDR3: ASRRQGAQETQY; J: TRBJ2-5; V: TRBV19
CDR3: ASSLVTFGGELF; J: TRBJ2-2; V: TRBV11-3
CDR3: ASSLAAGASETQY; J: TRBJ2-5; V: TRBV7-9
CDR3: VTGEQGSSGYT; J: TRBJ1-2; V: TRBV6-5
CDR3: ASSPPLAGGRADTQY; J: TRBJ2-3; V: TRBV18
CDR3: ASSLGRAVDQETQY; J: TRBJ2-5; V: TRBV11-2
CDR3: SVGHASYEQY; J: TRBJ2-7; V: TRBV29-1
CDR3: ASSVGRRQNIQY; J: TRBJ2-4; V: TRBV19
CDR3: ASSMSEGTGAF; J: TRBJ1-1; V: TRBV19
CDR3: AWSAQATTNEKLF; J: TRBJ1-4; V: TRBV30
CDR3: ASSPEGAPGNTIY; J: TRBJ1-3; V: TRBV18
CDR3: ASSPDRSTDTQY; J: TRBJ2-3; V: TRBV2
CDR3: ASSPRIWGNGYT; J: TRBJ1-2; V: TRBV7-3
CDR3: ASSPPNSVNTEAF; J: TRBJ1-1; V: TRBV18
CDR3: ASSGDRAGVGTQY; J: TRBJ2-5; V: TRBV7-3
CDR3: ATSYSNQPQH; J: TRBJ1-5; V: TRBV19
CDR3: ASSSLAGLTDTQY; J: TRBJ2-3; V: TRBV11-2
CDR3: ASKRFSTDTQY; J: TRBJ2-3; V: TRBV5-6
CDR3: ASSLAQSSANEQF; J: TRBJ2-1; V: TRBV7-2
CDR3: ASSLTDRGSEETQY; J: TRBJ2-5; V: TRBV7-9
CDR3: ASSLAGSGGYT; J: TRBJ1-2; V: TRBV7-2
CDR3: ASSLQDREAF; J: TRBJ1-1; V: TRBV11-2
CDR3: ASSPPTGHSTEQY; J: TRBJ2-7; V: TRBV18
CDR3: ASTAGGGSEKLF; J: TRBJ1-4; V: TRBV5-1
CDR3: ASSPQTGAHTDTQY; J: TRBJ2-3; V: TRBV4-2
CDR3: SVSDRRSTEAF; J: TRBJ1-1; V: TRBV29-1
CDR3: ASSEGANQPQH; J: TRBJ1-5; V: TRBV2
CDR3: ASSYSGGASGYT; J: TRBJ1-2; V: TRBV6-5
CDR3: ASSLAVRGTFGAF; J: TRBJ1-1; V: TRBV11-2
CDR3: ASSPGTGVGYT; J: TRBJ1-2; V: TRBV7-3
CDR3: ASSRLGQGADGYT; J: TRBJ1-2; V: TRBV27
CDR3: ASSQWGRGREF; J: TRBJ2-1; V: TRBV4-1
CDR3: ASSPLERRGKNIQY; J: TRBJ2-4; V: TRBV11-1
CDR3: ASSQPGLISGNTIY; J: TRBJ1-3; V: TRBV25-1
CDR3: AWRDPGISPLH; J: TRBJ1-6; V: TRBV30
CDR3: ASSLDGLGDEKLF; J: TRBJ1-4; V: TRBV7-8
CDR3: ASSSSRGTDTQY; J: TRBJ2-3; V: TRBV5-1
CDR3: ASTWASYNEQF; J: TRBJ2-1; V: TRBV21-1
CDR3: ASRADTGGNTEAF; J: TRBJ1-1; V: TRBV2
CDR3: ASSPYRVGPGANVLT; J: TRBJ2-6; V: TRBV7-6
CDR3: ASSLGVGSGTEAF; J: TRBJ1-1; V: TRBV7-9
CDR3: ASSLQGQETQY; J: TRBJ2-5; V: TRBV5-5
CDR3: ASSYGAGLVGTEAF; J: TRBJ1-1; V: TRBV6-5
CDR3: ASSEFSGGAYNEQF; J: TRBJ2-1; V: TRBV6-1
CDR3: ASSFQAGSTYGYT; J: TRBJ1-2; V: TRBV5-6
CDR3: ASSLGTGLNTEAF; J: TRBJ1-1; V: TRBV7-3
CDR3: ASSPNTLQETQY; J: TRBJ2-5; V: TRBV7-7
CDR3: ASSLATGGGTDTQY; J: TRBJ2-3; V: TRBV5-1
CDR3: ASSLSGAPGNTIY; J: TRBJ1-3; V: TRBV5-5
CDR3: ASRGGTRGRGSYEQY; J: TRBJ2-7; V: TRBV28
CDR3: ASGTGYSGANVLT; J: TRBJ2-6; V: TRBV19
CDR3: ASSEPRSGDEKLF; J: TRBJ1-4; V: TRBV7-9
CDR3: ASSDYGQGVREADT; J: TRBJ1-2; V: TRBV2
CDR3: ASSNRDGYEQY; J: TRBJ2-7; V: TRBV19
CDR3: ASRPTGMNTEAF; J: TRBJ1-1; V: TRBV19
CDR3: ASSQGLTGGWLNTEAF; J: TRBJ1-1; V: TRBV4-2